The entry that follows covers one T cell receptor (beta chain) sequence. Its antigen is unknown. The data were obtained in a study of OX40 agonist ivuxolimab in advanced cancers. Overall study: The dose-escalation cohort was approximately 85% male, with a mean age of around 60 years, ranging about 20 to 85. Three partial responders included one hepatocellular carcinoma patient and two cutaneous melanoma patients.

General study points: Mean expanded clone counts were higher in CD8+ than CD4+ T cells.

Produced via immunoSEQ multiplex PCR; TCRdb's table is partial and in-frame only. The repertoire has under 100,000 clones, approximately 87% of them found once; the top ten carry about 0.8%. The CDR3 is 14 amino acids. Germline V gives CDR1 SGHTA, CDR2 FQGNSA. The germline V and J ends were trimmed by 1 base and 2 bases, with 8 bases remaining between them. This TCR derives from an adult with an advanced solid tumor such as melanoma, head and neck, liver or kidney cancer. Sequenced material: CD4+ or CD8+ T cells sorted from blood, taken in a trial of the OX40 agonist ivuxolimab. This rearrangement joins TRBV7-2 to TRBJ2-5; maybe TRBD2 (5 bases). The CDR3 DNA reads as TGTGCCAGCAGCTTAGAGCGGAGTCAAGAGACCCAGTACTTC. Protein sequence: CASSLERSQETQYF. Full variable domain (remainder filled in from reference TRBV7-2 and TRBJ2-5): GAGVSQSPSNKVTEKGKDVELRCDPISGHTALYWYRQSLGQGLEFLIYFQGNSAPDKSGLPSDRFSAERTGGSVSTLTIQRTQQEDSAVYLCASSLERSQETQYFGPGTRLLVL.